The present TCR beta chain was sequenced within a study of vaccination and CD4 T cells after COVID-19. Whole-study context: SARS-CoV-2 positivity in convalescent patients was established by nasal swab PCR; several had mild and one severe disease.

Whole-study findings and limits: Median reactive clonotypes, those recognizing SARS-CoV-2, rose from around 21 to 38, not significantly.

Germline V lookup: CDR1 DFQATT, CDR2 SNEGSKA (reference sequence). Trimming cost V 7 bases and J 5 bases; bases outside gene matches: 7. This CDR3 has 13 amino acids. Treatment here: roughly 10-day PBMC culture with coronavirus spike peptide pools or control peptides (ViraFEST assay). Following expansion of antigen-specific T cells with peptide pools, ViraFEST then sequenced TCRs. A note on this clonotype: The antigen remains unidentified.

The assay that was used to sequence DNA from cultured CD4+ T cells was the Oncomine TCR Beta short-read assay. Someone extracted genomic DNA from cultured CD4+ T cells. TCRdb analysed the PCR reads with MiXCR anew, one entry per CDR3 protein. Of more than 10,000 distinct CDR3 sequences listed, 40% to 50% are singletons. The chain carries TRBV20-1 and TRBJ2-2; 7 bases align to TRBD2. Sequencing was performed on CD4+ T cells from blood, cultured in vitro, taken before SARS-CoV-2 vaccination. This receptor was obtained from a human donor who had recovered from COVID-19. Here the CDR3 DNA reads TGCAGTGTTAGCCCAGCGGGGACCGGGGAGCTGTTTTTT. Protein sequence: CSVSPAGTGELFF.